Here is one T cell receptor (beta chain) with its context. Its antigen is unidentified. These data belong to a study of blood T cells in healthy people across ages. Alongside a J-beta primer mix, a sample-barcoded 5' primer served in a second PCR lasting about 7 to 11 cycles. A template-switch adaptor that had 12 random nucleotides put a tag on each cDNA molecule. A single record per CDR3 protein comes from TCRdb applying MiXCR to the 5' RACE reads. The sample consists of hundreds of thousands of distinct CDR3 sequences, 44% of them appearing once. Samples had at least 7 million PBMCs isolated from them. The total RNA that was extracted per sample amounted to at least 5.5 micrograms. The V segment lost 1 base and the J segment 13 bases; nucleotides outside the gene matches: 6. This CDR3 spans 13 amino acids. The germline CDR1 and CDR2 sequences are GTSNPN and SVGIG (reference sequence). Regarding the study as a whole: Relative to aged donors, long-lived donors carried more naive CD4+ cells and displayed higher diversity.

The sequence was collected from a man in his 60s in good health. The sample taken for sequencing was blood. The chain carries TRBV30 and TRBJ2-2; 10 bases are a match to TRBD1. The CDR3 bases are TGTGCCTGGAGTGGCCGGGACAGGGGCGCGCTGTTTTTT. As protein: CAWSGRDRGALFF.